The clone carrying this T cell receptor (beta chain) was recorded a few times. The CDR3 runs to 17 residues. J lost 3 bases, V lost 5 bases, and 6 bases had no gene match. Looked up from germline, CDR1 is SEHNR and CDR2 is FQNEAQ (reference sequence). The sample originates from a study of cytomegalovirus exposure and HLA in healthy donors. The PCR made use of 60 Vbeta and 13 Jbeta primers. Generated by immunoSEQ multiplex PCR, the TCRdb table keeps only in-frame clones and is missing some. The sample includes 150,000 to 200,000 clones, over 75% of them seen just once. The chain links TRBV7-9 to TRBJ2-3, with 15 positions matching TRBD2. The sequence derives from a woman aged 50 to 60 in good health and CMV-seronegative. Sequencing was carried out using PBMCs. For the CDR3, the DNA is TGTGCCAGCAGCCAGGGACTAGCGGGAGGTGGGACAGATACGCAGTATTTT. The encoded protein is CASSQGLAGGGTDTQYF.